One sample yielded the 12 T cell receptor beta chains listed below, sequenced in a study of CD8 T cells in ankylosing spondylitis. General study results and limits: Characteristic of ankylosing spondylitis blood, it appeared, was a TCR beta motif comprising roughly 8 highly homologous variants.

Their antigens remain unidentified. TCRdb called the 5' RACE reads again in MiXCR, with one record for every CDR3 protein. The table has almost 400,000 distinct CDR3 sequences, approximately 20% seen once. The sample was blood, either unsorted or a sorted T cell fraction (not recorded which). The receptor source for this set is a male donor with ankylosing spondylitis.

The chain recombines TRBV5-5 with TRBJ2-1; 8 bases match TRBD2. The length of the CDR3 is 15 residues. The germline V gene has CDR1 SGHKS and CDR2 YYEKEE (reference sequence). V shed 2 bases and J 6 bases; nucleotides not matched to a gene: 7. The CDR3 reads CASSLGLASFNEQFF. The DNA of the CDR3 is TGTGCCAGCAGCTTAGGACTAGCATCGTTCAATGAGCAGTTCTTC.

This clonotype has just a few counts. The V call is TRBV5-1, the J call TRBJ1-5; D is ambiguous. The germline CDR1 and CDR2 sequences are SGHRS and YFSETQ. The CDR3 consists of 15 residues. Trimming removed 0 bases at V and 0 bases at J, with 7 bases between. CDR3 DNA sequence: TGCGCCAGCAGCTTGGGGACCCATAGCAATCAGCCCCAGCATTTT. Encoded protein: CASSLGTHSNQPQHF.

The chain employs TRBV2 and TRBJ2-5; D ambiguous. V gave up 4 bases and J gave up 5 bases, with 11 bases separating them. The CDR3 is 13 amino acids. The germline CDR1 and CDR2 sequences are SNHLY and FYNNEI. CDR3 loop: CASSVVDWETQYF. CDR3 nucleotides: TGTGCCAGCAGTGTGGTGGATTGGGAGACCCAGTACTTC.

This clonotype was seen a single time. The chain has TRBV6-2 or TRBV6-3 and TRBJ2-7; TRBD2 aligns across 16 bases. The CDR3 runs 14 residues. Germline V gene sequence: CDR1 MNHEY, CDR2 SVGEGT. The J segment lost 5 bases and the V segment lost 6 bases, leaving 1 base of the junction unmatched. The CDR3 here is CASRGLAGGHEQYF. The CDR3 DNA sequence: TGTGCCAGCAGGGGACTAGCGGGAGGGCACGAGCAGTACTTC.

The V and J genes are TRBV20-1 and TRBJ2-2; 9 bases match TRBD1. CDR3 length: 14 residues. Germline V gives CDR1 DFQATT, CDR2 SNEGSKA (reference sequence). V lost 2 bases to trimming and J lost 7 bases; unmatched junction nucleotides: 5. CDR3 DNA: TGCAGTGCTAGACCACAGGGGGCGATCGGGGAGCTGTTTTTT. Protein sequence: CSARPQGAIGELFF.

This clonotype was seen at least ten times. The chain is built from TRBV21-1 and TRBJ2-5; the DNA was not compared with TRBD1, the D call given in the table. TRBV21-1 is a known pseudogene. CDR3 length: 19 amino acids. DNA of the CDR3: TGTGCCAGCAGCCCTCCTATTCCAAACCCTGGTCCGAGGGGAGAGACCCAGTACTTC. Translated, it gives CASSPPIPNPGPRGETQYF.

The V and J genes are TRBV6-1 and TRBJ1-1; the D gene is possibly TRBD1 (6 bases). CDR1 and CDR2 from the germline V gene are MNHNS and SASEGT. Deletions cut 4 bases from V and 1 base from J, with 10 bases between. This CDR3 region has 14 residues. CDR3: CASSATGWNTEAFF. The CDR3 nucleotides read TGTGCCAGCAGTGCTACAGGGTGGAACACTGAAGCTTTCTTT.

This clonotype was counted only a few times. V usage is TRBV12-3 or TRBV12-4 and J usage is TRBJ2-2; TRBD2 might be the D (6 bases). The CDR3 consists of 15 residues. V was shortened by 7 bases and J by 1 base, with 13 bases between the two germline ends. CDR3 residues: CASTPGLMNTGELFF. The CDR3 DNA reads TGTGCCAGCACCCCGGGACTGATGAACACCGGGGAGCTGTTTTTT.

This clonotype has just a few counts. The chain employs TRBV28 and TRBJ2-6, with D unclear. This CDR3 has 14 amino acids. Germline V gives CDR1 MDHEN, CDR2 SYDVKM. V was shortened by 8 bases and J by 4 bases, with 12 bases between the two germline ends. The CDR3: CASLPPSGANVLTF. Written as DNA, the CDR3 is TGTGCCAGCCTACCTCCGAGCGGGGCCAACGTCCTGACTTTC.

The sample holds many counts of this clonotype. The CDR3 DNA reads as TGTGCCAGCAGTTTAACGGTGCAAAGAGCTTTCTTT. It yields the protein CASSLTVQRAFF. J is TRBJ1-1 and V is TRBV28; no definite D call. The CDR3 is 12 amino acids. V lost 2 bases and J lost 10, with 11 bases in between. Germline V gene sequence: CDR1 MDHEN, CDR2 SYDVKM. The whole variable domain, remainder taken from reference TRBV28 and TRBJ1-1, is DVKVTQSSRYLVKRTGEKVFLECVQDMDHENMFWYRQDPGLGLRLIYFSYDVKMKEKGDIPEGYSVSREKKERFSLILESASTNQTSMYLCASSLTVQRAFFGQGTRLTVV.

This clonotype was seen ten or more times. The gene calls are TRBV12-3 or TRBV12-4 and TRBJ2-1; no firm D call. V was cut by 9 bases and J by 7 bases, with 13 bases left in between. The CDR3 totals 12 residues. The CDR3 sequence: CASGRIRNEQFF. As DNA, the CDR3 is TGTGCCAGTGGGCGGATTCGTAATGAGCAGTTCTTC.

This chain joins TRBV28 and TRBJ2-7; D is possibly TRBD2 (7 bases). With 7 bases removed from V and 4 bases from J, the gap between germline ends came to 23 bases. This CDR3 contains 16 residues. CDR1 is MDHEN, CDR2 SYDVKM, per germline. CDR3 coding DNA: TGTGCCAGCACTATACCAAGGGGGGGTCTGGGGTACGAGCAGTACTTC. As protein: CASTIPRGGLGYEQYF.